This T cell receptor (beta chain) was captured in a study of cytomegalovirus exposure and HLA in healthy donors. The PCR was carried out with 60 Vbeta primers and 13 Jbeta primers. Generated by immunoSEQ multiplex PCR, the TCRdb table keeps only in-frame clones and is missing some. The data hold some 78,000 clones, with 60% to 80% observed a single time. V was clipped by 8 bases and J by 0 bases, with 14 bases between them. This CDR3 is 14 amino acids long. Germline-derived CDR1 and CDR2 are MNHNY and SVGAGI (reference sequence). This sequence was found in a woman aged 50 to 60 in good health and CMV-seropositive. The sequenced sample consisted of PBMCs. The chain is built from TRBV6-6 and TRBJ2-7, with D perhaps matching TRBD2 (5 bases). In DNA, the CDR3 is TGTGCCAGCCGACGAACCACTAGCTCCTACGAGCAGTACTTC. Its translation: CASRRTTSSYEQYF.